This T cell receptor (beta chain) derives from a study of blood T cells in healthy people across ages. Looking at the study overall: About one barcoded beta molecule per two T cells was captured by template switching.

With a J-beta primer mix and a sample-barcoded 5' primer, a second PCR ran about 6 to 11 cycles. TCRdb re-called the 5' RACE reads with MiXCR, one entry per CDR3 protein. The repertoire includes approximately 780,000 distinct CDR3 sequences, about a quarter of them detected once, and about 3% sits in the top ten. V was clipped by 4 bases and J by 7 bases, with 13 bases between them. Germline-derived CDR1 and CDR2 are MNHNS and SASEGT. The CDR3 spans 13 residues. This same sample was also part of a study on T cells of mothers and their children.

The chain links TRBV6-1 to TRBJ1-1, with a tentative D call TRBD1 (5 bases). The receptor comes from a boy aged 5-17 years in good health. The sample was blood. The CDR3 bases are TGTGCCAGCAGTGGCAGGGACCACGTTGAAGCTTTCTTT. Protein product: CASSGRDHVEAFF.